This T cell receptor (beta chain) was obtained from a study of blood T cell repertoires in COVID-19. Study-wide background: The samples span acute and convalescent COVID-19 from the United States, Italy and Spain. From T cells, B-cell-depleted T cells, or PBMCs came the material, which was cDNA or gDNA.

The authors' processing: Reference gene primers were amplified, and this amplification served to estimate nucleated cell counts. The data were produced by immunoSEQ multiplex PCR, yet TCRdb's version contains in-frame clones alone and is incomplete. The V and J calls and clone size are taken from that table; D and trimming were inferred from the DNA. The top ten hold 11% of the sample, which has about 180,000 clones, approximately 83% seen once. This CDR3 contains 14 residues. Germline V gene lookup returns CDR1 GTSNPN and CDR2 SVGIG (reference sequence). V dropped 0 bases and J dropped 10 bases, with 18 bases sitting between them.

This sequence was found in a human donor with active or convalescent COVID-19. The donor label of this sample is uncertain. V usage is TRBV30 and J usage is TRBJ1-1; no definite D call. Sequences were obtained from peripheral blood. The CDR3 DNA reads as TGTGCCTGGAGTGTAACGTCCGTCGCGGTTTCAGCTTTCTTT. Encoded protein: CAWSVTSVAVSAFF.